This T cell receptor (beta chain) was observed in a study of CD8+ T cells in alopecia areata. Details on this clone: Its antigen is still unknown.

General observations from the study: Having one nonresponder leaves uncertain how baseline CD8+ expansion relates to response.

Once RNA had been extracted, it was reverse transcribed into cDNA to act as the sequencing template. The table came from immunoSEQ multiplex PCR; TCRdb's copy has only in-frame clones and leaves some out. The table includes about 150,000 clones, around 50% detected once. Germline V gene sequence: CDR1 SEHNR, CDR2 FQNEAQ (reference sequence). The CDR3 contains 14 residues. V lost 5 bases, J lost 1 base, and 11 bases lay in between. Treatment indicated: oral pan-JAK inhibitor, 5-10 mg twice daily. Alopecia areata patients provided lesional scalp punch biopsies and peripheral blood, both collected for the study.

The rearrangement joins TRBV7-9 to TRBJ1-1; D unresolved. This TCR came from a human donor with alopecia areata. The sequencing here drew on CD8+ T cells sorted from blood, taken at week 4, from a patient treated with tofacitinib. The CDR3, as DNA: TGTGCCAGCAGCCCCTTTTATGAGAACACTGAAGCTTTCTTT. Translated, it gives CASSPFYENTEAFF.